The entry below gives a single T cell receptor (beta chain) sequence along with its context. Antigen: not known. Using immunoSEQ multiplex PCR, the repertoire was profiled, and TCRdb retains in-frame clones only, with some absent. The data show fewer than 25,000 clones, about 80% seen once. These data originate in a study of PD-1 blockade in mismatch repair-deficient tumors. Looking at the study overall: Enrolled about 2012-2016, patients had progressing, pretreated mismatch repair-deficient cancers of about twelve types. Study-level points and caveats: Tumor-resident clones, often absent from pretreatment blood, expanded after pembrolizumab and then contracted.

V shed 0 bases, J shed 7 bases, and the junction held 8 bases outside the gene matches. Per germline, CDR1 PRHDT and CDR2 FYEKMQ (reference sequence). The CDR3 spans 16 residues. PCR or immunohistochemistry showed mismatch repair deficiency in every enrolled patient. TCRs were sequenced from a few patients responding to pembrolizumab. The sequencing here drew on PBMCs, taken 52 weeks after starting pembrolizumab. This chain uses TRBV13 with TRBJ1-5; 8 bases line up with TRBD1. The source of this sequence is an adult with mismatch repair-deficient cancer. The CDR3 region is CASSLGLQGVRQPQHF. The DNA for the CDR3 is TGTGCCAGCAGCTTAGGATTACAGGGGGTAAGGCAGCCCCAGCATTTT.